This T cell receptor (beta chain) was observed in a study of naive and memory T cell subsets. Study outcomes and limitations: Possibly reflecting memory cells re-expressing CD45RA, a few larger clonotypes occurred in naive repertoires, especially CD8.

Per the germline V gene, CDR1 is DFQATT and CDR2 is SNEGSKA (reference sequence). Between the trimmed V and J ends, which lost 5 bases and 8 bases, there was a span of 18 bases. The CDR3 sequence is 13 residues long. Both TRBC1 and TRBC2 were covered by a beta constant-region primer of two equimolar oligonucleotides. Nested alpha and beta constant-region primers with the SP2 primer drove four PCR rounds on ligated cDNA. TCRdb called the UMI-ligation and nested PCR reads again in MiXCR, with one record for every CDR3 protein. The table lists roughly 99,000 distinct CDR3 sequences, roughly 10% of them singletons. With regard to this clonotype: Its antigen remains unknown.

This receptor was obtained from a human donor in good health. The chain is built from TRBV20-1 and TRBJ1-2, with D tentatively TRBD1 (6 bases). The sequenced material came from naive CD4+ T cells from blood. CDR3 in DNA: TGCAGTGCTTCCAATACAGGGAGGGAAGGCTACACCTTC. Encoded protein: CSASNTGREGYTF.